A single sample is the source of the 19 T cell receptor beta chains below, sequenced in a study of blood T cell repertoires in COVID-19. Clones were sequenced by immunoSEQ multiplex PCR, and TCRdb holds only the in-frame ones, with some missing. The sample has fewer than 200,000 clones, roughly 80% seen once; the top ten hold about 5.5%. The sequenced material came from PBMCs or T cells enriched from blood (not recorded which). These receptors were taken from a woman aged 60-75 years with acute COVID-19.

The chain couples TRBV5-5 to TRBJ2-1; TRBD2 might be the D (6 bases). Looked up from germline, CDR1 is SGHKS and CDR2 is YYEKEE (reference sequence). V shed 7 bases and J shed 1 base, with 12 bases lying between them. CDR3 length: 14 amino acids. CDR3 in amino acids: CASATSPSYNEQFF. Written as DNA, the CDR3 is TGTGCCAGCGCCACTAGCCCTTCCTACAATGAGCAGTTCTTC.

The chain has TRBV3-1 (or the pseudogene TRBV3-2) and TRBJ1-4, with D tentatively TRBD1 (5 bases). The CDR3 is 13 amino acids. The germline V gene has CDR1 LGHDT and CDR2 YNNKEL (reference sequence). V lost 8 bases to trimming and J lost 6 bases, with 13 bases between them. In DNA, the CDR3 is TGTGCCAGCGGCGGGGGGGGTTATGAAAAACTGTTTTTT. It yields the protein CASGGGGYEKLFF.

The V call is TRBV11-2, the J call TRBJ1-6; a possible D gene is TRBD1 (5 bases). V was clipped by 6 bases and J by 8 bases, with 14 bases between them. The CDR3 length is 14 residues. Germline-derived CDR1 and CDR2 are SGHAT and FQNNGV. The CDR3 loop reads CASSMNARDSPLHF. The CDR3 DNA reads TGTGCCAGCAGTATGAACGCCAGGGATTCACCCCTCCACTTT.

This rearrangement joins TRBV18 to TRBJ2-1; D ambiguous. V lost 0 bases, J lost 7 bases, and 4 bases lay in between. CDR1 and CDR2 from the germline V gene are KGHSH and LQKENI. This CDR3 is 12 amino acids long. The CDR3 reads CASSPPVNEQFF. The CDR3 nucleotides read TGTGCCAGCTCACCACCCGTTAATGAGCAGTTCTTC.

The genes are TRBV21-1 and TRBJ1-6; the D call in the table, TRBD1, was not verified against the DNA. TRBV21-1 corresponds to a pseudogene. The CDR3 covers 10 residues. For the CDR3, the DNA is TGTGCCAGCAGCAAGGACGATGGGGCCTTT. Protein: CASSKDDGAF.

The chain links TRBV7-2 to TRBJ2-5; 7 positions match TRBD1. J lost 5 bases, V lost 5 bases, and 17 bases had no gene match. The CDR3 has 17 residues. Germline V gives CDR1 SGHTA, CDR2 FQGNSA. The CDR3 loop is CASSVTRGGSAGETQYF. The CDR3 nucleotides read TGTGCCAGCAGCGTAACGAGAGGGGGCTCGGCTGGGGAGACCCAGTACTTC.

The V and J genes are TRBV15 and TRBJ1-1; tentatively, D is TRBD1 (5 bases). The germline V gene has CDR1 LNHNV and CDR2 YYDKDF (reference sequence). The CDR3 extends over 18 amino acids. Between the trimmed V and J ends, which lost 5 bases and 0 bases, there was a span of 22 bases. CDR3: CATSAKRSKWGMNTEAFF. The DNA for the CDR3 is TGTGCCACCAGCGCGAAAAGGAGCAAGTGGGGCATGAACACTGAAGCTTTCTTT.

The chain links TRBV4-3 to TRBJ1-1, with no clear D. V was clipped by 0 bases and J by 4 bases, with 18 bases between them. The CDR3 is 17 residues long. Germline V gene sequence: CDR1 LGHNA, CDR2 YSLEER. CDR3 in DNA: TGCGCCAGCAGCCAAGACCTCAAGGCGGGGTGGAGCACTGAAGCTTTCTTT. Translation: CASSQDLKAGWSTEAFF.

The chain is built from TRBV2 and TRBJ2-2; the D gene is possibly TRBD1 (5 bases). Trimming removed 8 bases at V and 1 base at J, with 17 bases between. Germline CDR1 is SNHLY and CDR2 is FYNNEI. The CDR3 sequence is 16 residues long. The CDR3 region has the DNA TGTGCCAGCGCCCCTGGACATAGCTGGAACACCGGGGAGCTGTTTTTT. It codes for CASAPGHSWNTGELFF.

The chain uses TRBV12-5 and TRBJ2-7; TRBD2 might be the D (5 bases). Germline V gene data show CDR1 as LGHNT and CDR2 as FRNRAP. The CDR3 contains 12 residues. V lost 11 bases to trimming and J lost 12 bases, with 23 bases between them. In DNA, the CDR3 is TGTGCTCTCTTTCCGGTGGAGGCCCCGGGGTACGTC. As protein: CALFPVEAPGYV.

The chain joins TRBV10-3 to TRBJ1-1; 10 bases map to TRBD1. V was clipped by 4 bases and J by 3 bases; unmatched bases: 5. Germline CDR1 and CDR2: ENHRY and SYGVKD. The CDR3 extends over 15 amino acids. The DNA of the CDR3 is TGTGCCATCAGTGCCGGGACAGGGGTTTACACTGAAGCTTTCTTT. Translating it yields CAISAGTGVYTEAFF.

This clone was seen only a few times. This sequence joins TRBV6-6 and TRBJ2-6; tentatively, D is TRBD1 (7 bases). This CDR3 contains 16 residues. Germline assignment: CDR1 MNHNY and CDR2 SVGAGI (reference sequence). The V end lost 5 bases, the J end lost 0 bases, and 11 bases lay between the germline ends. CDR3 coding DNA: TGTGCCAGCAGTAACAGGGGACTCTCTGGGGCCAACGTCCTGACTTTC. Its translation: CASSNRGLSGANVLTF.

The chain employs TRBV3-1 (or the pseudogene TRBV3-2) and TRBJ2-7, with D unresolved. This CDR3 contains 13 residues. Germline CDR1 and CDR2: LGHDT and YNNKEL (reference sequence). Trimming left V 4 bases short and J 6 bases short, with 13 bases between. CDR3 DNA: TGTGCCAGCAGCCTCCTTCAGGTGAGCGAGCAGTACTTC. It specifies CASSLLQVSEQYF.

The table lists this clone with a count of one. The chain couples TRBV6-5 to TRBJ1-2, with D possibly being TRBD1 (5 bases). V was clipped by 11 bases and J by 2 bases, with 15 bases between them. This CDR3 is built from 13 residues. Per germline, CDR1 MNHEY and CDR2 SVGAGI. The CDR3 nucleotides are TGTGCCTCTGGATTTGGGGGGAACTATGGCTACACCTTC. Its translation: CASGFGGNYGYTF.

Here the CDR3 reads CASSHSVGGPYGYTF. The CDR3 nucleotides read TGTGCCAGCAGCCACAGCGTCGGGGGACCCTATGGCTACACCTTC. The chain uses TRBV7-9 and TRBJ1-2, with D possibly being TRBD1 (5 bases). Germline-derived CDR1 and CDR2 are SEHNR and FQNEAQ (reference sequence). The CDR3 length is 15 residues. Trimming cost V 5 bases and J 4 bases, with 17 bases left between them.

J is TRBJ2-2 and V is TRBV7-2; no clear D. Looked up from germline, CDR1 is SGHTA and CDR2 is FQGNSA. Trimming shortened V by 5 bases and J by 5 bases, and 12 bases separated the two germline ends. This CDR3 contains 14 residues. The CDR3 loop is CASSIRQVTGELFF. As DNA, the CDR3 is TGTGCCAGCAGCATTAGGCAGGTTACCGGGGAGCTGTTTTTT.

Here the CDR3 reads CASSPRSRDQPQHF. CDR3 nucleotide sequence: TGTGCCAGCAGCCCCCGTAGCCGAGATCAGCCCCAGCATTTT. V gene TRBV9 combines with J gene TRBJ1-5; D is unclear. The germline V gene has CDR1 SGDLS and CDR2 YYNGEE. The CDR3 extends over 14 amino acids. V lost 4 bases and J lost 5, with 13 bases in between. The full variable domain, in which reference TRBV9 and TRBJ1-5 provide the parts outside the CDR3, is DSGVTQTPKHLITATGQRVTLRCSPRSGDLSVYWYQQSLDQGLQFLIQYYNGEERAKGNILERFSAQQFPDLHSELNLSSLELGDSALYFCASSPRSRDQPQHFGDGTRLSIL.

The chain uses TRBV4-3 and TRBJ2-3, with 7 bases fitting TRBD1. The trim removed 0 bases at V and 0 bases at J, leaving 0 bases unmatched. CDR1 LGHNA and CDR2 YSLEER come from the germline V gene. The CDR3 totals 15 residues. CDR3 residues: CASSQDRGSTDTQYF. As DNA, the CDR3 is TGCGCCAGCAGCCAAGACAGGGGGAGCACAGATACGCAGTATTTT.

The chain uses TRBV6-2 or TRBV6-3 and TRBJ2-3; D not resolved. The CDR3 contains 12 residues. V lost 0 bases and J lost 10, with 8 bases in between. Germline values: CDR1 MNHEY, CDR2 SVGEGT. Here the CDR3 reads CASSYSPEAQYF. In DNA, the CDR3 is TGTGCCAGCAGTTACTCCCCCGAGGCGCAGTATTTT.